This record concerns one T cell receptor beta chain sequence. Its cognate antigen is unknown. This table comes from immunoSEQ multiplex PCR, and its TCRdb copy is limited to in-frame clones, with some not included. The sample includes some 78,000 clones, over 80% of them seen just once. Trimming left V 1 base short and J 4 bases short, with 13 bases between. Germline CDR1 and CDR2: SGHTA and FQGNSA. This CDR3 contains 15 residues. Collection occurred without any documented infections or immune events in donors. This entry belongs to a study of identifying expanded T cells in peripheral blood. Points from the study as a whole: Clone count variance between approximately two-week samples rose with total template count. Technical replicates showed roughly 1.2 changed clones; approximately 2 weeks about 16; four weeks 19.

This receptor was identified in a person aged 18 to 75 in good health. J is TRBJ2-5 and V is TRBV7-2, with D perhaps being TRBD1 or TRBD2 (5 bases each). Sequencing used blood. CDR3 loop: CASSLEGYEGETQYF. DNA of the CDR3: TGTGCCAGCAGCTTAGAGGGGTATGAGGGAGAGACCCAGTACTTC.